This T cell receptor (beta chain) stems from a study of blood T cell repertoires in COVID-19. Study background: Collection of acute and convalescent COVID-19 samples took place in the United States, Italy and Spain. T cells, B-cell-depleted T cells, or PBMCs provided the cDNA or gDNA that served as material.

CDR3 size: 15 residues. The J segment lost 6 bases and the V segment lost 4 bases, leaving 10 bases of the junction unmatched. Looked up from germline, CDR1 is SGHRS and CDR2 is YFSETQ. Methods used by the authors: Using reference gene primer amplification, nucleated cell counts were estimated. TCRdb's copy holds only in-frame clones and misses some; the assay was immunoSEQ multiplex PCR. V, J and clone size derive from that table, while D and trimming were established from the DNA sequence. The data contain 70,000 to 90,000 clones, roughly 88% of them seen just once; the ten biggest clones take up 25% to 35%.

Sequencing used peripheral blood. This chain joins TRBV5-1 and TRBJ2-5; the match to TRBD1 covers 9 bases. The clonotype comes from a man between 45 and 60 years old with acute or convalescent COVID-19. CDR3 coding DNA: TGCGCCAGCAGCCCAGCCGGGACAGGGATACAGACCCAGTACTTC. Translated, it gives CASSPAGTGIQTQYF.